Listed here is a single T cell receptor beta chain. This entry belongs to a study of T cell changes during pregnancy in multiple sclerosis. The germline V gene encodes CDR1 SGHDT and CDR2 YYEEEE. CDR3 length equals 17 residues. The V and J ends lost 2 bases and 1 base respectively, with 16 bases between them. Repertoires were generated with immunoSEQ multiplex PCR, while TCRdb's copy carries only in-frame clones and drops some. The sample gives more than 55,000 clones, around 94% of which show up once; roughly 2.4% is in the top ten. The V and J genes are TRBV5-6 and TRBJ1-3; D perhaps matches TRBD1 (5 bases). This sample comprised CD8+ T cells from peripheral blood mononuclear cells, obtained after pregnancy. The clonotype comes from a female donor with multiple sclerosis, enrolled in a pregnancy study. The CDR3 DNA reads TGTGCCAGCAGCTTCGTTCTATGGGGGGTATCTGGAAACACCATATATTTT. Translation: CASSFVLWGVSGNTIYF.